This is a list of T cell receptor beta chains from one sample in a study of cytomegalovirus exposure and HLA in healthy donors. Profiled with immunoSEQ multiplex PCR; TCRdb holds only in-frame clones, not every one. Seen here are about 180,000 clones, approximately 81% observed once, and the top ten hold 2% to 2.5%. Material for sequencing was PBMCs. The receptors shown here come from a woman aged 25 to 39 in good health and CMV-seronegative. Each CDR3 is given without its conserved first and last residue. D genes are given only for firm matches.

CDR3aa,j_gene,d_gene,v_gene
ASSYGQGLREKLF,TRBJ1-4,TRBD1,TRBV5-4
ASTSGQVYGNTIY,TRBJ1-3,TRBD1,TRBV10-2
ASSSPPLGRGGGARAGELF,TRBJ2-2,NA,TRBV13
SSSLPGLTTYEQY,TRBJ2-7,TRBD2,TRBV7-9
ASSETGSEAF,TRBJ1-1,TRBD1,TRBV28
ASSQVRTGELF,TRBJ2-2,NA,TRBV14
ASSLDAGAVTQY,TRBJ2-3,NA,TRBV5-1
ASSQNRVYGYT,TRBJ1-2,NA,TRBV7-9
ASSVAGFHEQF,TRBJ2-1,NA,TRBV9
ASSQTAGTGTRNEQF,TRBJ2-1,TRBD1,TRBV18
ASSLEGHRINEKLF,TRBJ1-4,NA,TRBV7-2
ASSLWQAGTGELF,TRBJ2-2,NA,TRBV5-6
ASSFSWTGRNEQY,TRBJ2-7,TRBD1,TRBV5-6
ASSSGGANTEAF,TRBJ1-1,TRBD1,TRBV28
ATRDRKMAPYEQY,TRBJ2-7,NA,TRBV15
ASSLLQGPTGELF,TRBJ2-2,NA,TRBV28
ASSRQGIDEQF,TRBJ2-1,TRBD1,TRBV7-2
ASSEEEAPAYEQY,TRBJ2-7,NA,TRBV2
ASSDLAGGSTDTQY,TRBJ2-3,TRBD2,TRBV6-4
ASSQRPQGLVGGDEQF,TRBJ2-1,TRBD2,TRBV4-2
ASSLYLQPGGDTQY,TRBJ2-3,NA,TRBV7-2
ATSRGTSVDWLNEQF,TRBJ2-1,TRBD2,TRBV15
ASSPGTGSYEQY,TRBJ2-7,TRBD1,TRBV7-9
ASSQWQGLGEQY,TRBJ2-7,NA,TRBV14
ASSWTGLTNEKLF,TRBJ1-4,TRBD1,TRBV2
ASSYDSGGTDTQY,TRBJ2-3,TRBD2,TRBV6-7
ATSRTRDSGGYT,TRBJ1-2,TRBD1,TRBV15
ASSYSGQGGDQPQH,TRBJ1-5,TRBD1,TRBV6-5
ASSLQGNMNTEAF,TRBJ1-1,TRBD1,TRBV2
ASIPTGGSPSGANGLT,TRBJ2-6,TRBD1,TRBV19
ATSRESPGQGAGELF,TRBJ2-2,TRBD1,TRBV15
ASSLDSRGYEQY,TRBJ2-7,NA,TRBV6-5
AISDSLQGPDEQY,TRBJ2-7,TRBD1,TRBV10-3
ASGITSGSYEQY,TRBJ2-7,TRBD2,TRBV7-2
ASSLASGANGLT,TRBJ2-6,NA,TRBV7-2
ASSVDLLTGELF,TRBJ2-2,NA,TRBV9
ASSQDTPGGQY,TRBJ2-7,TRBD2,TRBV6-1
ASSPVVRSYNEQF,TRBJ2-1,NA,TRBV7-9
ASRTGWTNEKLF,TRBJ1-4,TRBD1,TRBV19
ASSFQGNTEAF,TRBJ1-1,NA,TRBV28
ASSLGGPGLAGEGQF,TRBJ2-1,TRBD2,TRBV7-9
ASTPGSGGGETQY,TRBJ2-5,TRBD2,TRBV6-7
ASSGQSNTEAF,TRBJ1-1,NA,TRBV5-6
ASSEGQEVRIAKNSQY,TRBJ2-4,TRBD1,TRBV6-1
ASSLEVVAGLSSYNEQF,TRBJ2-1,NA,TRBV7-2
ASSVLGSSYEQY,TRBJ2-7,NA,TRBV9
ASSLAFLDREYFNQPQH,TRBJ1-5,TRBD1,TRBV4-1
SVDGTGVPYNEQF,TRBJ2-1,TRBD1,TRBV29-1
ASSSGTSGGQETQY,TRBJ2-5,TRBD2,TRBV11-3
ASSLNTGSEKLF,TRBJ1-4,NA,TRBV7-7
ASSTRQGKQY,TRBJ2-7,TRBD1,TRBV28
ASSELAGGTQY,TRBJ2-5,TRBD2,TRBV6-4
AGETNEKLF,TRBJ1-4,NA,TRBV30
ASSLAGGKYEQY,TRBJ2-7,TRBD2,TRBV7-2
ASSDSAARYEQY,TRBJ2-7,NA,TRBV6-5
AWRPCRDSHGYT,TRBJ1-2,TRBD1,TRBV30
ASSRQGDYEQY,NA,TRBD1,TRBV4-1
ASSFRDRALYGYT,TRBJ1-2,TRBD1,TRBV7-2
ASNSPGQGGSYEQY,NA,TRBD1,TRBV6-6